This T cell receptor beta chain originates from a study of blood T cell repertoires in COVID-19. This CDR3 is built from 15 residues. V trimming: 6 bases; J trimming: 8 bases; junction bases outside the gene matches: 6. The germline CDR1 and CDR2 sequences are SNHLY and FYNNEI. Only in-frame clones appear in the TCRdb table, and some are missing; sequencing was by immunoSEQ multiplex PCR. The table lists some 200,000 clones, about 90% of them singletons. This chain joins TRBV2 and TRBJ2-1; 14 bases align to TRBD2. The TCR comes from a young woman who had recovered from COVID-19. The sample comprised PBMCs or T cells enriched from blood (not recorded which). This chain's CDR3 is CASRRLAGGPDEQFF. As DNA, the CDR3 is TGTGCCAGCAGAAGACTAGCGGGGGGGCCAGATGAGCAGTTCTTC.